A single sample gave rise to the 5 T cell receptor beta chains below, sequenced in a study of cytomegalovirus exposure and HLA in healthy donors. The PCR employed 60 Vbeta primers together with 13 Jbeta primers. Only in-frame clones appear in the TCRdb table, and some are missing; sequencing was by immunoSEQ multiplex PCR. The sample shows under 150,000 clones, under 90% of them seen only once. Material for sequencing was PBMCs. The receptors come from a man aged 18 to 30 in good health and CMV-seronegative.

This rearrangement joins TRBV5-6 to TRBJ2-5; tentatively, D is TRBD2 (6 bases). V was shortened by 7 bases and J by 7 bases, with 29 bases between the two germline ends. This CDR3 is 17 amino acids long. Germline values: CDR1 SGHDT, CDR2 YYEEEE. This CDR3 is CASWSGARRIDGGTQYF. The CDR3 nucleotides read TGTGCCAGCTGGTCCGGGGCAAGGAGGATTGACGGGGGGACCCAGTACTTC.

The genes are TRBV28 and TRBJ2-7, with TRBD2 as a possible D gene (6 bases). The CDR3 extends over 13 amino acids. V gave up 2 bases and J gave up 7 bases, with 12 bases separating them. CDR1 is MDHEN and CDR2 is SYDVKM in the germline V gene. The CDR3: CASSLLWAGEQYF. CDR3 in DNA: TGTGCCAGCAGTTTACTCTGGGCGGGGGAGCAGTACTTC.

The V call is TRBV28, the J call TRBJ1-1; no clear D gene. Germline-derived CDR1 and CDR2 are MDHEN and SYDVKM. There are 13 residues in the CDR3. V gave up 8 bases and J gave up 4 bases, with 14 bases separating them. This CDR3 is CASSTPFSTEAFF. In nucleotides, the CDR3 is TGTGCCAGCTCGACACCCTTTAGCACTGAAGCTTTCTTT.

The chain joins TRBV25-1 to TRBJ2-1; TRBD1 agrees at 9 bases. Germline V gene sequence: CDR1 MGHDK, CDR2 SYGVNS. The V gene end was trimmed by 3 bases and the J gene end by 7 bases; junction bases not matched to a gene: 7. The CDR3 totals 15 residues. DNA for the CDR3: TGTGCCAGCAGTGATTGGGACAGGGTCATTAATGAGCAGTTCTTC. Translating gives CASSDWDRVINEQFF.

The gene calls are TRBV19 and TRBJ1-1; maybe TRBD1 (6 bases). CDR1 LNHDA and CDR2 SQIVND come from the germline V gene (reference sequence). This CDR3 region has 15 residues. V lost 4 bases to trimming and J lost 4 bases, with 16 bases between them. The CDR3 spells CASSTRAGVSTEAFF. The CDR3 nucleotides are TGTGCCAGTAGTACCAGGGCAGGGGTCAGCACTGAAGCTTTCTTT.